The 20 T cell receptor beta chains in this list originate from one sample, sequenced in a study of breast tumors, draining lymph nodes, adjacent tissues listed by TCRdb under 2016. Lymph node samples came from the axillary draining lymph nodes of breast cancer patients. The protocol used for the library was multiplex PCR. The instrument was an Illumina HiSeq 2000. The public sequencing data were trimmed at Q25 with fastp and processed into clonotypes with MiXCR by TCRdb, which kept only in-frame beta chains. Records with the same CDR3 protein are collapsed into one entry carrying the most frequent genes and DNA. This sample has tens of thousands of distinct CDR3 sequences in its table, and about 27% of those were observed once. The ten biggest clones cover 8% to 9% of the sample. The material sequenced was axillary lymph node tissue. The receptors come from a female donor with breast cancer. Some clones in this sample may be carry-over from other donors' samples.

This clonotype has ten or more counts. V and J are TRBV30 and TRBJ2-1; 8 bases line up with TRBD2. The V segment lost 3 bases and the J segment 3 bases; nucleotides outside the gene matches: 7. The CDR3 spans 15 residues. From germline, CDR1 is GTSNPN and CDR2 SVGIG (reference sequence). CDR3 in amino acids: CAWRKRGSDYNEQFF. CDR3 DNA sequence: TGTGCCTGGAGAAAGCGGGGGTCCGACTACAATGAGCAGTTCTTC.

This clonotype was recorded many times. The CDR3 is CASSMDRGGDEQFF. The CDR3 bases are TGTGCCAGCAGCATGGACAGGGGTGGCGATGAGCAGTTCTTC. This sequence joins TRBV7-9 and TRBJ2-1; TRBD1 aligns across 9 bases. CDR3 length equals 14 residues. Germline assignment: CDR1 SEHNR and CDR2 FQNEAQ (reference sequence). After removal of 5 bases from V and 8 bases from J, the junction contained 7 bases not matched to a gene. The full variable domain, in which reference TRBV7-9 and TRBJ2-1 provide the parts outside the CDR3, is DTGVSQNPRHKITKRGQNVTFRCDPISEHNRLYWYRQTLGQGPEFLTYFQNEAQLEKSRLLSDRFSAERPKGSFSTLEIQRTEQGDSAMYLCASSMDRGGDEQFFGPGTRLTVL.

In this sample, this clonotype turned up many times. A read error may explain this, as a much larger clone is one base away. J is TRBJ2-7 and V is TRBV12-5, with D possibly TRBD1 on 5 matching bases. With 3 bases removed from V and 3 bases from J, the gap between germline ends came to 15 bases. CDR1 is LGHNT, CDR2 FRNRAP, per germline. The CDR3 extends over 15 amino acids. This CDR3 is CASGFDSTISYEQYF. The DNA for the CDR3 is TGTGCTAGTGGTTTCGACAGCACAATCAGCTACGAGCAGTACTTC.

This clonotype was picked up many times. The chain is built from TRBV9 and TRBJ2-3, with D unresolved. Germline values: CDR1 SGDLS, CDR2 YYNGEE. V was trimmed by 1 base and J by 9 bases, leaving 12 bases between them. CDR3 size: 13 residues. This CDR3 is CASSVSESRTQYF. CDR3 DNA: TGTGCCAGCAGCGTATCTGAAAGCCGGACGCAGTATTTT.

There are many counts of this clonotype. This rearrangement joins TRBV12-3 or TRBV12-4 to TRBJ2-7; D is uncertain. Trimming took 6 bases from V and 6 from J, leaving 18 bases between them. CDR3 length: 14 residues. The CDR3 nucleotides are TGTGCCAGCAGCCTAGGACCCCTACCTGGCGAGCAGTACTTC. It codes for CASSLGPLPGEQYF.

Points on this clonotype: The CDR3 ends on some other residue instead of the conserved phenylalanine or tryptophan, so this is likely a read error. The chain has TRBV7-2 and TRBJ2-7; TRBD1 aligns across 8 bases. Germline V gene data show CDR1 as SGHTA and CDR2 as FQGNSA. The CDR3 has 14 residues. The CDR3: CACSLQGDPYEQYL. CDR3 nucleotide sequence: TGTGCCTGCAGCTTACAGGGGGACCCCTACGAGCAGTACCTC.

As for this clonotype: This clone may be a read error of a much larger clone one base away. CDR3 sequence reads: CASPRGQETYEQYF. Written as DNA, the CDR3 is TGTGCCAGCCCCCGAGGACAGGAGACCTACGAGCAGTACTTC. The chain employs TRBV6-1 and TRBJ2-7, with TRBD1 matching 7 bases. The CDR3 length is 14 residues. Trimming removed 8 bases from V and 2 bases from J; junction bases left unmatched: 9. Germline V gene lookup returns CDR1 MNHNS and CDR2 SASEGT.

This clonotype was counted only a few times. It may be a read error: a sequence one base away is much more abundant. The CDR3 loop reads CSARGERNLTEQFF. The CDR3 region has the DNA TGCAGTGCTAGAGGGGAGCGCAACCTCACTGAGCAGTTCTTC. This chain uses TRBV20-1 with TRBJ2-1, with a possible D match to TRBD2 (5 bases). Between the trimmed V and J ends, which lost 1 base and 9 bases, there was a span of 16 bases. The CDR3 extends over 14 amino acids. The germline CDR1 and CDR2 sequences are DFQATT and SNEGSKA (reference sequence).

This clonotype was counted many times. V usage is TRBV7-2 and J usage is TRBJ2-5; D call uncertain. Germline loops: CDR1 SGHTA, CDR2 FQGNSA. The germline V and J ends were trimmed by 5 bases and 2 bases, with 3 bases remaining between them. The CDR3 runs 11 residues. The CDR3 bases are TGTGCCAGCAGCCCACAAGAGACCCAGTACTTC. This sequence encodes CASSPQETQYF.

This clonotype was observed many times. The chain uses TRBV12-3 or TRBV12-4 and TRBJ2-1; D is possibly TRBD2 (5 bases). This CDR3 spans 12 amino acids. Deletions cut 6 bases from V and 5 bases from J, with 8 bases between. CDR3 bases: TGTGCCAGCAGAGCGGAAAACAATGAGCAGTTCTTC. This translates into CASRAENNEQFF.

This clonotype appeared many times. This rearrangement joins TRBV5-8 to TRBJ1-3, with 9 nucleotides matching TRBD1. The CDR3 consists of 14 residues. Trimming at V came to 4 bases and at J to 4 bases, leaving 3 bases not matched to a gene. Germline V gives CDR1 SGHTS, CDR2 YDEGEE. In nucleotides, the CDR3 is TGTGCCAGCAGCGTAACAGGGGGCGGAAACACCATATATTTT. Amino acids: CASSVTGGGNTIYF.

This clonotype occurred many times. This CDR3 is CASSPGADTQYF. CDR3 bases: TGTGCCAGCAGCCCAGGAGCGGATACGCAGTATTTT. This chain joins TRBV3-1 and TRBJ2-3; D gene ambiguous. The V and J ends lost 4 bases and 6 bases respectively, with 8 bases between them. Germline loops: CDR1 LGHDT, CDR2 YNNKEL (reference sequence). This CDR3 region has 12 residues.

Comment on this clonotype: The CDR3 carries no conserved terminal phenylalanine or tryptophan, so it likely arises from a read error. The chain is built from TRBV19 and TRBJ1-2; no clear D gene. This CDR3 comprises 15 residues. V lost 9 bases, J lost 0 bases, and 17 bases lay in between. CDR1 is LNHDA and CDR2 is SQIVND in the germline V gene (reference sequence). CDR3 loop: CASSPDDGSNYGYTL. The CDR3 nucleotides are TGTGCCAGCAGCCCAGACGACGGATCTAACTATGGCTACACCCTC.

This clonotype ranks as medium-sized. The genes are TRBV7-6 and TRBJ1-2; D may be TRBD1 (6 bases). Per germline, CDR1 SGHVS and CDR2 FNYEAQ. The CDR3 has 14 amino acids. V lost 6 bases and J 2 bases, leaving 13 bases between the germline ends. The CDR3 protein is CASRARTDNYGYTF. DNA of the CDR3: TGTGCCAGCAGAGCTAGGACAGACAACTATGGCTACACCTTC.

This clonotype was recorded many times. The chain uses TRBV7-2 and TRBJ2-7, with a tentative D call TRBD1 (6 bases). Trimming left V 3 bases short and J 5 bases short, with 17 bases between. The germline CDR1 and CDR2 sequences are SGHTA and FQGNSA. The CDR3 totals 15 residues. The CDR3 DNA reads as TGTGCCAGCAGCTTTGCATCCGGGACAATCGACGAGCAGTACTTC. Translated: CASSFASGTIDEQYF.

To note about this clonotype: This clone may be a read error of a much larger clone one base away. The rearrangement joins TRBV4-1 to TRBJ1-2, with 9 bases that match TRBD1. The CDR3 runs to 15 residues. After removal of 5 bases from V and 6 bases from J, the junction contained 10 bases not matched to a gene. CDR1 and CDR2 (germline): MGHRA, YSYEKL. CDR3 region: CASSATGGRLDGYTF. In nucleotides, the CDR3 is TGCGCCAGCAGCGCAACAGGGGGCCGGCTAGATGGCTACACCTTC.

The table lists this clonotype with many counts. This rearrangement joins TRBV2 to TRBJ2-7; D not certain. CDR1 is SNHLY and CDR2 is FYNNEI in the germline V gene. The V end lost 7 bases, the J end lost 2 bases, and 6 bases lay between the germline ends. There are 11 residues in the CDR3. The chain's CDR3 is CASTGTYEQYF. The CDR3 coding sequence is TGTGCCAGCACTGGGACCTACGAGCAGTACTTC.

This clonotype was recorded once. The chain links TRBV19 to TRBJ1-2; the D gene is possibly TRBD1 (5 bases). The germline V gene has CDR1 LNHDA and CDR2 SQIVND (reference sequence). V was clipped by 7 bases and J by 6 bases, with 30 bases between them. The CDR3 runs 18 residues. The CDR3 region is CASNAYAGEGARVNGYTF. CDR3 DNA sequence: TGTGCCAGTAACGCCTATGCGGGGGAGGGCGCGAGGGTCAATGGCTACACCTTC.

Comment on this clonotype: Possible read error: a much larger clone is one base away. J is TRBJ2-1 and V is TRBV20-1; TRBD2 matches at 9 bases. Per germline, CDR1 DFQATT and CDR2 SNEGSKA (reference sequence). CDR3 length: 14 residues. V lost 3 bases, J lost 9 bases, and 9 bases stayed unmatched. This CDR3 is CSASLGGRASEQFF. CDR3 nucleotide sequence: TGCAGTGCTAGCTTGGGCGGGAGGGCTTCTGAGCAGTTCTTC.

At least ten counts were recorded for this clonotype. The CDR3 DNA is TGTGCCCGGGTTGGTAGACCGAACACCGGGGAGCTGTTTTTT. As protein: CARVGRPNTGELFF. This rearrangement joins TRBV6-5 to TRBJ2-2; D is uncertain. CDR1 and CDR2 (germline): MNHEY, SVGAGI. The CDR3 is 14 amino acids. Trimming shortened V by 11 bases and J by 0 bases, and 13 bases separated the two germline ends.